This T cell receptor beta chain stems from a study of OX40 agonist ivuxolimab in advanced cancers. Overall study: The patients got ivuxolimab, which is an agonistic anti-OX40 (CD134) antibody.

Worth noting for this clone: An end of the junction differs from the germline gene, which may be a read error.

Data came from immunoSEQ multiplex PCR; TCRdb stores just in-frame clones and leaves some out. This table holds under 80,000 clones, 87% found once. The CDR3 consists of 17 residues. CDR1 SGHDN and CDR2 FVKESK come from the germline V gene. This sequence originates from an adult with an advanced solid tumor such as melanoma, head and neck, liver or kidney cancer. Sequenced here: CD4+ or CD8+ T cells sorted from blood, sampled in a trial of the OX40 agonist ivuxolimab. V and J are TRBV14 and TRBJ2-5; D is ambiguous. The last part of the DNA fits TRBJ2-7 better; the J call may be wrong. The CDR3 is CASSQDLYRSSSYEQYF. In DNA form, the CDR3 reads TGTGCCAGCAGTCAAGATCTTTACAGATCCAGCTCCTACGAGCAGTACTTC.